This T cell receptor beta chain was profiled in a study of Ad26.COV2.S vaccination and SARS-CoV-2 variants. Turning to the study itself: Enrollment placed the donor in the COV1001 Ad26.COV2.S trial arm. General study findings and limits: Similar non-spike TCR breadth was seen in vaccine and placebo recipients.

With respect to this clone: As yet, its antigen is unknown.

Trimming removed 2 bases from V and 5 bases from J; junction bases left unmatched: 2. Germline CDR1 reads MNHNS; CDR2 reads SASEGT. The CDR3 has 14 residues. Profiled with immunoSEQ multiplex PCR; TCRdb holds only in-frame clones, not every one. The sample contains approximately 340,000 clones, approximately 85% of which appear only once. The treatment is: some 20 received Ad26.COV2.S at low or high dose, single or two shots; several received placebo; per-sample allocation not given. Specimen acquisition occurred on day 63 following the initial vaccine or placebo injection. Ad26 vector vaccine expressed Wuhan-strain SARS-CoV-2 spike.

This chain uses TRBV6-1 with TRBJ2-2, with 7 positions matching TRBD1. This specimen was peripheral blood, taken in a trial of Ad26.COV2.S vaccine versus placebo. The TCR comes from a person aged 18-60 years who received the Ad26.COV2.S COVID-19 vaccine or a placebo. The CDR3 protein is CASSEQQGTGELFF. The DNA for the CDR3 is TGTGCCAGCAGTGAACAACAGGGGACCGGGGAGCTGTTTTTT.